This T cell receptor beta chain was profiled in a study of chemoradiotherapy in HPV16-positive cancers (dated 2022 in TCRdb). Regarding the research as a whole: Candidate HPV-specific T-cell clones and common TCR motifs were defined through functional T-cell assays on cells from a couple of HPV16-positive patients. The study asked whether T-cell immunity to the HPV oncoproteins E6 and E7 changes during chemoradiotherapy and whether this immunity affects survival. The candidate HPV-specific TCRs and motifs were then tracked in TCR repertoires from 86 patients with HPV-related cancers.

V is cut by 6 bases and J by 9 bases, and the space between the germline ends is 9 bases. The germline V gene yields SNHLY for CDR1 and FYNNEI for CDR2. The CDR3, from cysteine to phenylalanine, totals 12 residues. The retained sequence is limited to the CDR3, 36 bases, with the frame set at the first base. Repertoires were sampled repeatedly over the course of chemoradiotherapy, so clonal expansion could be followed in the tumor microenvironment. Results the study describes overall, beyond this receptor: Among HPV16-positive patients, expansion of HPV-responsive T cells during chemoradiotherapy was associated with better recurrence-free survival. Expansion of candidate HPV-specific clones and E7-related TCR motifs was observed in the tumor microenvironment during treatment, whereas no such expansion was observed for non-HPV-specific T cells. The functional definition of HPV-specific T cells was derived from only a couple of HPV16-positive patients, and the survival association was reported for HPV16-positive patients.

In regard to this clone: No cognate antigen has been identified for it. Base quality data are lacking; no much larger clone is found one base away.

The library was obtained by the immunoSEQ multiplex PCR assay. TCRdb limited this immuneACCESS table to in-frame rearrangements with V and J called. A share of clones is missing; checked studies link under half to unresolved V genes, and the rest is unexplained. A total of tens of thousands of clones appear in this sample, roughly 77% of them only once. Together, the top ten hold about 5% of the sample. The chain joins TRBV2 to TRBJ1-6; too little of a D gene remains to name it. The sample in question was blood, obtained from a patient who underwent chemoradiotherapy. The receptor comes from a human donor with HPV-associated anogenital cancer. The DNA is as follows: TGTGCCAGCAGCGAAATGGGTTCACCCCTCCACTTT. Translated, this gives CASSEMGSPLHF.